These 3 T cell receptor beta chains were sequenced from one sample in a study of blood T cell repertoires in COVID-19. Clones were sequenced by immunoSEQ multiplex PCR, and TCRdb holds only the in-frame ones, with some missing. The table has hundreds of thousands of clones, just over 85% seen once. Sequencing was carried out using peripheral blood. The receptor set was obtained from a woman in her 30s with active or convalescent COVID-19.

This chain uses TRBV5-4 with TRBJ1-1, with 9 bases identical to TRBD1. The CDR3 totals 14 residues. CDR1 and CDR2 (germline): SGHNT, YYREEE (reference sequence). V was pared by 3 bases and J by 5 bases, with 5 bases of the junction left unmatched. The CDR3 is CASSSGQGRTEAFF. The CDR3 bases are TGTGCCAGCAGCTCGGGACAGGGAAGGACTGAAGCTTTCTTT.

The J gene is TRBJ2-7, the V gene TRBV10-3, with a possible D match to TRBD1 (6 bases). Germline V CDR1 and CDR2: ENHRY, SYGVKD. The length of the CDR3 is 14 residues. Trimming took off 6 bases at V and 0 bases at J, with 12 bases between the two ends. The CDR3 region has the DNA TGTGCCATCAGCCCAACAGGGATCTCCTACGAGCAGTACTTC. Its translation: CAISPTGISYEQYF.

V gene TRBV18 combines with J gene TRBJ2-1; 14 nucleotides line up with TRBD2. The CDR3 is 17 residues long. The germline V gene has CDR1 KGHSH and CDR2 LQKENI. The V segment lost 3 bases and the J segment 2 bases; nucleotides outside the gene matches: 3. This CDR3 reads CASSPGLAGVTYNEQFF. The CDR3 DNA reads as TGTGCCAGCTCACCGGGACTAGCGGGAGTCACCTACAATGAGCAGTTCTTC.